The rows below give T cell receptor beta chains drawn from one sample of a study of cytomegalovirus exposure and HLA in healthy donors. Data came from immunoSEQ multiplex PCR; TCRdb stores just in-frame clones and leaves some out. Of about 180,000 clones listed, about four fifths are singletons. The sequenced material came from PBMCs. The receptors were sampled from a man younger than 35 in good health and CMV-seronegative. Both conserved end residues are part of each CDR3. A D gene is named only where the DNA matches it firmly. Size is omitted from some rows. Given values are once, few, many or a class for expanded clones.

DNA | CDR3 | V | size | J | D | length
TGTGCCAGCAGTCAGGGGATGGCGACTAATGAAAAACTGTTTTTT | CASSQGMATNEKLFF | TRBV27 | NA | TRBJ1-4 | NA | 15
TGTGCCAGCAGTGAGGGGGGGACCCAGTACTTC | CASSEGGTQYF | TRBV2 | NA | TRBJ2-5 | NA | 11
TGCGCCAGCAGTGAAGCTTCTTACAATGAGCAGTTCTTC | CASSEASYNEQFF | TRBV10-1 | NA | TRBJ2-1 | NA | 13
TGTGCCAGCAGGAACGGTGGTGAGCAGTTCTTC | CASRNGGEQFF | TRBV7-9 | NA | TRBJ2-1 | NA | 11
TGTGCCAGCAGTTCGTTTAGCACAGATACGCAGTATTTT | CASSSFSTDTQYF | TRBV6-6 | NA | TRBJ2-3 | NA | 13
TGTGCCAGCAGCCAGGACAGTACGAACACCGGGGAGCTGTTTTTT | CASSQDSTNTGELFF | TRBV7-9 | NA | TRBJ2-2 | NA | 15
TGTGCTAGTGGTTTGGCCTTAGCGGGGGGCCAAGAGACCCAGTACTTC | CASGLALAGGQETQYF | TRBV12-5 | NA | TRBJ2-5 | TRBD2 | 16
TGTGCCAGCTCTCTCCTCCCGGACTCAAATCAGCCCCAGCATTTT | CASSLLPDSNQPQHF | TRBV6-1 | NA | TRBJ1-5 | NA | 15
TGCGCCAGCAGCTTGTGGCTAGCGGGGGAGTCGAACACCGGGGAGCTGTTTTTT | CASSLWLAGESNTGELFF | TRBV5-1 | NA | TRBJ2-2 | TRBD2 | 18
TGTGCCACCAGCAGAGGTGGCAGGGACTACGAGCAGTACTTC | CATSRGGRDYEQYF | TRBV15 | NA | TRBJ2-7 | NA | 14
TGTGCCAGCAGTTTATCGGCGGGTTGGGAAAATACGCAGTATTTT | CASSLSAGWENTQYF | TRBV27 | NA | TRBJ2-3 | NA | 15
TGTGCCATCAGTGGGGGTAGCGGGAGTCCCTACGAGCAGTACTTC | CAISGGSGSPYEQYF | TRBV10-3 | NA | TRBJ2-7 | TRBD2 | 15
TGTGCCAGCAGCGTAGGGGGGACAGGAGCCTACGAGCAGTACTTC | CASSVGGTGAYEQYF | TRBV9 | NA | TRBJ2-7 | TRBD1 | 15
TGTGCCATCAGTGAGTCGACGGGAAGGCTTTCACCCCTCCACTTT | CAISESTGRLSPLHF | TRBV10-3 | once | TRBJ1-6 | NA | 15
TGTGCCAGCACTGGGCAGGTCGGCACAGATACGCAGTATTTT | CASTGQVGTDTQYF | TRBV6-1 | few | TRBJ2-3 | NA | 14
TGTGCCAGCAGTCTAGTTACTGAAGCTTTCTTT | CASSLVTEAFF | TRBV7-3 | NA | TRBJ1-1 | NA | 11
TGTGCCAGCTCACATAGGGAGGATGGGACTCTCTTC | CASSHREDGTLF | TRBV18 | NA | TRBJ2-1 | NA | 12
TGTGCCAGCAGTTTATTCGGGGGTAGGTACACTGAAGCTTTCTTT | CASSLFGGRYTEAFF | TRBV28 | NA | TRBJ1-1 | NA | 15
TGTGCCAGCAGTGCTTCAGGGGGCGCAGCCTATGGCTACACCTTC | CASSASGGAAYGYTF | TRBV27 | once | TRBJ1-2 | TRBD1 | 15
TGCGCCAGCAGCTTGGGGGACAGGTTGAATGAGCAGTTCTTC | CASSLGDRLNEQFF | TRBV5-1 | NA | TRBJ2-1 | TRBD1 | 14
TGCGCCAGCCGCTGGGGGGCTAGCGGGAGGAGGAACGGGGAGCTGTTTTTT | CASRWGASGRRNGELFF | TRBV5-1 | NA | TRBJ2-2 | TRBD2 | 17
TGCGCCAGCAGCTTTAACCCCCGGGATTCTAACTATGGCTACACCTTC | CASSFNPRDSNYGYTF | TRBV5-1 | NA | TRBJ1-2 | NA | 16
TGCGCCAGCAGCTTGGGGGGCGGCAGTCGTCTCCAAGAGACCCAGTACTTC | CASSLGGGSRLQETQYF | TRBV5-1 | NA | TRBJ2-5 | NA | 17
TGTGCCTGGAGATTGCCGGGTAATGAAAAACTGTTTTTT | CAWRLPGNEKLFF | TRBV30 | few | TRBJ1-4 | NA | 13
TGTGCCAGCAGTGCTCGGACAGGCATCTCCTACGAGCAGTACTTC | CASSARTGISYEQYF | TRBV6-1 | NA | TRBJ2-7 | TRBD1 | 15
TGTGCCAGCAGTTTCGCCGGGACTCCGAACACCGGGGAGCTGTTTTTT | CASSFAGTPNTGELFF | TRBV27 | NA | TRBJ2-2 | NA | 16
NA | CASRPFAAGTSPYF | TRBV5-1 | NA | TRBJ2-4 | NA | 14
TGTGCCAGCAGTTATAAGGGACAGACTCCTTACGAGCAGTACTTC | CASSYKGQTPYEQYF | TRBV28 | NA | TRBJ2-7 | TRBD1 | 15
TGTGCCAGCAGCGGACGCATCCGGGACAGGGCATACTTC | CASSGRIRDRAYF | TRBV7-2 | NA | TRBJ2-7 | TRBD1 | 13
TGTGCCAGCAGTTACGAACTTAACAGGGGACAGTTCTTC | CASSYELNRGQFF | TRBV6-5 | few | TRBJ2-1 | TRBD1 | 13
TGCGCCAGCAGCCCTAGCGGGAATGAGCAGTTCTTC | CASSPSGNEQFF | TRBV5-1 | NA | TRBJ2-1 | TRBD2 | 12
TGTGCCAGCAGTTGGGGACACAGCACAGATACGCAGTATTTT | CASSWGHSTDTQYF | TRBV28 | NA | TRBJ2-3 | NA | 14
TGTGCTAGCAGCTTAGTATCGTCCACAGATACGCAGTATTTT | CASSLVSSTDTQYF | TRBV7-7 | NA | TRBJ2-3 | NA | 14
TGCGCCAGCAGCACACGACAGGGGGCCCTTGAAGCTTTCTTT | CASSTRQGALEAFF | TRBV4-1 | NA | TRBJ1-1 | TRBD1 | 14
TGCGCCAGCAACCAAGCGGGAGGCACAGATACGCAGTATTTT | CASNQAGGTDTQYF | TRBV5-1 | NA | TRBJ2-3 | TRBD2 | 14
TGTGCCAGCAGCTTAGAAGCCGGGAACACTGAAGCTTTCTTT | CASSLEAGNTEAFF | TRBV7-9 | NA | TRBJ1-1 | NA | 14
TGTGCCAGCAGTTTTTCGGGAGCGGGAGAGACCCAGTACTTC | CASSFSGAGETQYF | TRBV28 | NA | TRBJ2-5 | NA | 14
TGCGCCAGCAGCCTAAGCCCCTCAAGCCCCCTCTCTCATGGCTACACCTTC | CASSLSPSSPLSHGYTF | TRBV4-1 | NA | TRBJ1-2 | NA | 17
TGCGCCAGCAGCTGGGTGACAGGCTATTCCTACGAGCAGTACTTC | CASSWVTGYSYEQYF | TRBV5-1 | NA | TRBJ2-7 | NA | 15
TGTGCCAGCAGGCCAGTATCCCTCTCCTACGAGCAGTACTTC | CASRPVSLSYEQYF | TRBV7-2 | NA | TRBJ2-7 | NA | 14
TGCGCCAGCAGCCCGTACCAGGGAGGAAATCAGCCCCAGCATTTT | CASSPYQGGNQPQHF | TRBV4-3 | once | TRBJ1-5 | NA | 15
TGTGCTAGCAGCGTGGGACTCCTTCGCACAGATACGCAGTATTTT | CASSVGLLRTDTQYF | TRBV7-7 | NA | TRBJ2-3 | NA | 15
TGTGCCAGCAGCAAACAGCTTCTGGAGACCCAGTACTTC | CASSKQLLETQYF | TRBV14 | NA | TRBJ2-5 | NA | 13
TGCGCCAGCAGCCTCAACACCGGGAATTCCTACGAGCAGTACTTC | CASSLNTGNSYEQYF | TRBV5-1 | NA | TRBJ2-7 | NA | 15
TGTGCCAGCAGGACAGGGGGTAAAGACGAGCAGTACTTC | CASRTGGKDEQYF | TRBV5-4 | NA | TRBJ2-7 | TRBD1 | 13
TGTGCCAGCAGTCCGGGGACAGCAGCTGCAACTAATGAAAAACTGTTTTTT | CASSPGTAAATNEKLFF | TRBV27 | once | TRBJ1-4 | TRBD1 | 17
TGTGCCAGCAGTTACGTGGACCGGGGTCGTAATGAGCAGTTCTTC | CASSYVDRGRNEQFF | TRBV6-5 | NA | TRBJ2-1 | NA | 15
TGTGCCAGCAGCTTGAGTTGGGACTGGCCTCGGGAGCAGTACTTC | CASSLSWDWPREQYF | TRBV7-2 | NA | TRBJ2-7 | NA | 15
TGTGCCAGCTCATGGACTAGCGGGAGGGAAAATACGCAGTATTTT | CASSWTSGRENTQYF | TRBV7-3 | NA | TRBJ2-3 | TRBD2 | 15